A selection of T cell receptor beta chains follows, all from one sample in a study of cytomegalovirus exposure and HLA in healthy donors. Generated by immunoSEQ multiplex PCR, the TCRdb table keeps only in-frame clones and is missing some. Of 110,000 or so clones in the sample, roughly 71% were seen once. The sequencing input was PBMCs. Receptors originate from a man in his late teens or twenties in good health and CMV-seropositive. Both conserved end residues are part of each CDR3. A D gene is named only where the DNA matches it firmly. Clone size is given for some rows only: seen once, a few or many times, or a class if the clone is expanded.

clone_size	v_call	j_call	d_call	cdr3_aa	cdr3_nt
-	TRBV7-9	TRBJ1-1	-	CASSLRVMNTEAFF	TGTGCCAGCAGCTTGAGGGTGATGAACACTGAAGCTTTCTTT
once	TRBV11-2	TRBJ1-5	-	CASSHGRRSGPQHF	TGTGCCAGCAGCCACGGGAGGCGGTCGGGGCCCCAGCATTTT
-	TRBV2	TRBJ2-1	-	CASRVTGNEQFF	TGTGCCAGCAGGGTAACAGGGAATGAGCAGTTCTTC
few	TRBV10-2	TRBJ1-3	TRBD1	CASSGTEMYTIYF	TGCGCCAGCAGCGGGACAGAAATGTACACCATATATTTT
-	TRBV11-3	TRBJ2-1	-	CASSFRGGNEQFF	TGTGCCAGCAGCTTCCGAGGGGGCAATGAGCAGTTCTTC
-	TRBV7-9	TRBJ2-6	-	CASSLIGQFSGANVLTF	TGTGCCAGCAGCTTAATTGGCCAATTCTCTGGGGCCAACGTCCTGACTTTC
-	TRBV28	TRBJ1-5	-	CASSLHPAGVDQPQHF	TGTGCCAGCAGTCTCCACCCGGCAGGGGTCGATCAGCCCCAGCATTTT
few	TRBV7-9	TRBJ1-1	-	CSSSFSPSDSRTEAFF	TGTTCCAGCAGCTTCTCGCCTTCCGACAGTCGCACTGAAGCTTTCTTT
-	TRBV30	TRBJ2-6	-	CACVTWLTPSGANVLTF	TGTGCCTGCGTCACCTGGCTCACCCCTTCTGGGGCCAACGTCCTGACTTTC
-	TRBV15	TRBJ1-2	-	CATSARDTGNYGYTF	TGTGCCACCAGCGCACGGGACACGGGAAACTATGGCTACACCTTC
-	TRBV30	TRBJ2-2	-	CAGGIGGELFF	TGTGCCGGGGGGATCGGGGGGGAGCTGTTTTTT
-	TRBV19	TRBJ2-2	-	CASWTGANTGELFF	TGTGCCAGTTGGACGGGGGCGAACACCGGGGAGCTGTTTTTT